This TCR beta chain came from a study of blood T cell repertoires in COVID-19. Whole-study context: The United States, Italy and Spain provided the acute and convalescent COVID-19 samples. In each case, the material was cDNA or gDNA derived from T cells, B-cell-depleted T cells, or PBMCs.

The method was immunoSEQ multiplex PCR; TCRdb's version includes in-frame clones alone and lacks a portion of them. The sample shows a few hundred thousand clones, approximately 82% of them seen only once. Germline CDR1 KGHSH, CDR2 LQKENI. This CDR3 has 17 residues. V lost 0 bases and J lost 0, with 14 bases in between. This receptor was obtained from a woman aged 40 to 55 who had recovered from COVID-19. Sequencing was done on a sample of peripheral blood. The chain combines TRBV18 with TRBJ1-1; tentatively, D is TRBD1 (5 bases). The CDR3 loop is CASSPPNFRQMNTEAFF. CDR3 DNA sequence: TGTGCCAGCTCACCACCGAACTTTCGACAGATGAACACTGAAGCTTTCTTT.